This entry lists 18 T cell receptor beta chains sequenced from one sample in a study of radiation and T cells in renal cell carcinoma. Time point here: blood 2 weeks post-SBRT. Treatment indicated: 15 Gy SBRT to primary tumor, nephrectomy 4 weeks later. Sequencing used immunoSEQ multiplex PCR; TCRdb keeps in-frame clones, though not all of them. The sample has about 60,000 clones; around 76% are singletons. The sequencing used blood, collected from a patient whose treatment included radiotherapy and nephrectomy. These receptors were obtained from a man aged 55-75 years with renal cell carcinoma.

In its sample, this clone was seen once. V and J are TRBV19 and TRBJ1-5, with 7 bases aligning to TRBD1. This CDR3 has 18 amino acids. Trimming removed 8 bases from V and 0 bases from J; junction bases left unmatched: 16. The germline V gene encodes CDR1 LNHDA and CDR2 SQIVND (reference sequence). The CDR3 DNA follows: TGTGCCAGTGATCCGGGAGGGGGCTTATCGGGTAGCAATCAGCCCCAGCATTTT. Translation gives CASDPGGGLSGSNQPQHF. The entire variable domain, with the rest obtained from reference TRBV19 and TRBJ1-5, is as follows: DGGITQSPKYLFRKEGQNVTLSCEQNLNHDAMYWYRQDPGQGLRLIYYSQIVNDFQKGDIAEGYSVSREKKESFPLTVTSAQKNPTAFYLCASDPGGGLSGSNQPQHFGDGTRLSIL.

J is TRBJ2-1 and V is TRBV27, with 8 bases matching TRBD2. The CDR3 extends over 14 amino acids. V was pared by 8 bases and J by 0 bases, with 3 bases of the junction left unmatched. CDR1 MNHEY and CDR2 SMNVEV come from the germline V gene (reference sequence). Here the CDR3 DNA reads TGTGCCAGCGCACTAGCGGCCTCCTACAATGAGCAGTTCTTC. Translation: CASALAASYNEQFF.

The CDR3 here is CASSIQAVNTEAFF. CDR3 DNA: TGTGCCAGTAGTATACAGGCAGTGAACACTGAAGCTTTCTTT. The rearrangement joins TRBV19 to TRBJ1-1; D is unresolved. V was shortened by 2 bases and J by 0 bases, with 7 bases between the two germline ends. Germline V gene sequence: CDR1 LNHDA, CDR2 SQIVND (reference sequence). The length of the CDR3 is 14 residues.

This rearrangement joins TRBV4-3 to TRBJ1-2; the D is unclear. Deletions cut 1 base from V and 0 bases from J, with 9 bases between. Germline CDR1 and CDR2: LGHNA and YSLEER. The CDR3 is 15 residues long. The CDR3 bases are TGCGCCAGCAGCCAAGCTGTCGACGCTAACTATGGCTACACCTTC. Its translation is CASSQAVDANYGYTF.

The rearrangement joins TRBV15 to TRBJ1-5; TRBD1 matches at 7 bases. This CDR3 has 15 amino acids. CDR1 is LNHNV and CDR2 is YYDKDF in the germline V gene (reference sequence). J gave up 4 bases and V 1 base, and 4 bases lay outside the gene matches. The CDR3 loop is CATSRGQGGNQPQHF. DNA of the CDR3: TGTGCCACCAGCAGAGGCCAGGGGGGGAATCAGCCCCAGCATTTT.

The chain employs TRBV30 and TRBJ2-2; unclear D gene. Trimming pared 1 base from V and 4 bases from J, leaving 7 bases between. Looked up from germline, CDR1 is GTSNPN and CDR2 is SVGIG (reference sequence). The CDR3 has 13 amino acids. CDR3 sequence: CAWSGGITGELFF. The CDR3 nucleotides read TGTGCCTGGAGTGGAGGTATCACCGGGGAGCTGTTTTTT.

The chain joins TRBV5-1 to TRBJ2-1, with 8 bases that match TRBD2. Germline CDR1 reads SGHRS; CDR2 reads YFSETQ. The V gene end was trimmed by 4 bases and the J gene end by 1 base; junction bases not matched to a gene: 7. The CDR3 extends over 16 amino acids. This CDR3 reads CASSISGSRSYNEQFF. CDR3 bases: TGCGCCAGCAGCATAAGCGGGAGTAGGTCCTACAATGAGCAGTTCTTC.

The gene calls are TRBV10-1 and TRBJ2-1, with 7 bases fitting TRBD2. Germline V CDR1 and CDR2: WNHNN, SYGVQD (reference sequence). J lost 9 bases, V lost 0 bases, and 11 bases had no gene match. CDR3 size: 16 residues. The CDR3 sequence is CASSESGGSVTGEQFF. The CDR3 DNA is TGCGCCAGCAGTGAGTCGGGCGGGAGTGTCACTGGTGAGCAGTTCTTC.

This chain connects TRBV18 to TRBJ1-4; a possible D gene is TRBD1 (6 bases). The CDR3 has 15 residues. Germline CDR1 reads KGHSH; CDR2 reads LQKENI. The V end was cut by 3 bases, the J end by 7 bases, with 15 bases between. DNA of the CDR3: TGTGCCAGCTCACCGCTGCAGGGGCTATCTGAAAAACTGTTTTTT. It encodes CASSPLQGLSEKLFF.

The V and J genes are TRBV5-4 and TRBJ2-5, with 11 nucleotides matching TRBD1. The CDR3 runs 17 residues. The germline CDR1 and CDR2 sequences are SGHNT and YYREEE (reference sequence). Trimming removed 0 bases from V and 2 bases from J; junction bases left unmatched: 6. The CDR3 sequence: CASSLGGWDRGQETQYF. In DNA form, the CDR3 reads TGTGCCAGCAGCTTGGGAGGGTGGGACAGGGGGCAAGAGACCCAGTACTTC.

Note on this clone: At the DNA level, this CDR3 is encoded by other sequences in the same sample as well. V is TRBV9 and J is TRBJ2-2, with 10 bases lining up with TRBD2. In germline, CDR1 is SGDLS, CDR2 YYNGEE. The CDR3 has 18 residues. Unmatched junction bases numbered 7, after V lost 1 base and J lost 1 base. DNA of the CDR3: TGTGCCAGCAGCGTAAGGCTAGCGGGAGTCGGGAACACCGGGGAGCTGTTTTTT. Translated: CASSVRLAGVGNTGELFF.

This chain joins TRBV2 and TRBJ1-1; no reliable D call. V lost 1 base to trimming and J lost 6 bases, with 9 bases between them. Germline V gives CDR1 SNHLY, CDR2 FYNNEI. CDR3 length: 13 residues. Written as DNA, the CDR3 is TGTGCCAGCAGTGAAGAGGATCCACCTGAAGCTTTCTTT. Translating it yields CASSEEDPPEAFF.

This sequence joins TRBV2 and TRBJ1-5; 8 positions match TRBD1. After removal of 8 bases from V and 8 bases from J, the junction contained 11 bases not matched to a gene. Per the germline V gene, CDR1 is SNHLY and CDR2 is FYNNEI. The CDR3 sequence is 14 residues long. This CDR3 is CASASDREGKPQHF. The CDR3 DNA reads TGTGCCAGCGCCTCGGACAGGGAGGGAAAGCCCCAGCATTTT.

The chain couples TRBV7-9 to TRBJ1-3, with D uncertain. Deletions cut 7 bases from V and 0 bases from J, with 13 bases between. Per the germline V gene, CDR1 is SEHNR and CDR2 is FQNEAQ (reference sequence). This CDR3 spans 15 amino acids. The CDR3 sequence: CASTFLTTSGNTIYF. CDR3 nucleotide sequence: TGTGCCAGCACCTTTCTTACGACCTCTGGAAACACCATATATTTT.

This chain uses TRBV19 with TRBJ2-3; 7 bases fit TRBD1. V was clipped by 7 bases and J by 4 bases; unmatched bases: 8. The CDR3 has 14 amino acids. Germline values: CDR1 LNHDA, CDR2 SQIVND (reference sequence). CDR3 nucleotides: TGTGCCAGTAAGACAGGGATTAGGTCAGATACGCAGTATTTT. Its translation is CASKTGIRSDTQYF.

The chain combines TRBV6-6 with TRBJ1-6, with D possibly TRBD1 on 6 matching bases. Trimming shortened V by 9 bases and J by 14 bases, and 20 bases separated the two germline ends. CDR1 and CDR2 (germline): MNHNY, SVGAGI (reference sequence). This CDR3 region has 13 residues. CDR3 protein: CASSGVVTSALHF. CDR3 DNA: TGTGCCAGTTCAGGGGTAGTAACTTCGGCCCTCCACTTT.

The genes are TRBV14 and TRBJ2-1; no firm D call. V dropped 4 bases and J dropped 5 bases, with 6 bases sitting between them. The CDR3 length is 12 residues. From germline, CDR1 is SGHDN and CDR2 FVKESK. The CDR3: CASSPRDNEQFF. The CDR3 DNA reads TGTGCCAGCAGCCCTAGAGACAATGAGCAGTTCTTC.

The chain uses TRBV5-5 and TRBJ1-5; 10 bases line up with TRBD1. Looked up from germline, CDR1 is SGHKS and CDR2 is YYEKEE (reference sequence). The CDR3 has 15 residues. V was clipped by 4 bases and J by 1 base; unmatched bases: 2. The CDR3 reads CASSPTGGSNQPQHF. The CDR3 nucleotides are TGTGCCAGCAGCCCGACAGGGGGCAGCAATCAGCCCCAGCATTTT.